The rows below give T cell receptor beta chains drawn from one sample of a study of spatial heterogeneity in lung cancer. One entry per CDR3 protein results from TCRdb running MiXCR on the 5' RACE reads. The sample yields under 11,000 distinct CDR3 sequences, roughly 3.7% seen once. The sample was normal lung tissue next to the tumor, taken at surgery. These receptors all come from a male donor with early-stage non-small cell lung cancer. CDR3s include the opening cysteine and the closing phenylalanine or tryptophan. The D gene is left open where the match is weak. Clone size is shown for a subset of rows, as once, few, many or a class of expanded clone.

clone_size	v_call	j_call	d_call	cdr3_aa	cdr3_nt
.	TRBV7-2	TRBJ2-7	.	CASSLGDRRKPSSYEQYF	TGTGCCAGCAGCTTAGGGGACCGGCGCAAACCGAGCTCCTACGAGCAGTACTTC
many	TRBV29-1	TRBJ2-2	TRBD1	CSVEVRGRTGELFF	TGCAGCGTTGAGGTCAGGGGGCGAACCGGGGAGCTGTTTTTT
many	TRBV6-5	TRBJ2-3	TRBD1	CASRDTGGTDTQYF	TGTGCCAGCAGGGACACAGGGGGGACAGATACGCAGTATTTT
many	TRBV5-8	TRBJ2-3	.	CASMRGASLGDTQYF	TGTGCCAGCATGAGAGGGGCCTCTTTAGGCGATACGCAGTATTTT
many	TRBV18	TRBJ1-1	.	CASSPQGSNTEAFF	TGTGCCAGCTCACCGCAGGGCTCGAACACTGAAGCTTTCTTT
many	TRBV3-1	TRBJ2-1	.	CASSPRGDRWKNEQFF	TGTGCCAGCAGCCCCCGAGGGGATAGGTGGAAGAATGAGCAGTTCTTC
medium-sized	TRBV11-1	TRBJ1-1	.	CASSPRIKEAFF	TGTGCCAGCAGCCCGCGAATTAAGGAAGCTTTCTTT
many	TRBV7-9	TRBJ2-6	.	CASSLEHPGANVLTF	TGTGCCAGCAGCTTAGAACACCCAGGGGCCAACGTCCTGACTTTC
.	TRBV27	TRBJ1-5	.	CASSLGANQPQHF	TGTGCCAGCAGTTTGGGAGCCAATCAGCCCCAGCATTTT
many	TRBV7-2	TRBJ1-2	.	CASSLPGLDVGGYTF	TGTGCCAGCAGCTTACCGGGACTTGATGTTGGTGGCTACACCTTC
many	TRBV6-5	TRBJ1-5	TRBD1	CASSLQGAFQPQHF	TGTGCCAGCAGTTTACAGGGGGCTTTTCAGCCCCAGCATTTT
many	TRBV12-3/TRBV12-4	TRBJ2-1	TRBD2	CASKRTSGERRSYNEQFF	TGTGCCAGCAAAAGGACTAGCGGGGAGAGGCGTAGCTACAATGAGCAGTTCTTC
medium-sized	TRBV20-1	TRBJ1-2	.	CSASDTNYGYTF	TGCAGTGCGTCAGACACCAACTATGGCTACACCTTC
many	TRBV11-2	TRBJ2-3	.	CASSFISGPLDTDTQYF	TGTGCCAGCAGCTTCATTTCGGGGCCGCTTGACACAGATACGCAGTATTTT
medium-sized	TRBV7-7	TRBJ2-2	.	CASSFMGTGELFF	TGTGCTAGCAGCTTTATGGGGACCGGGGAGCTGTTTTTT
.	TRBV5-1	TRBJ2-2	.	CASSLGAGPYTGELFF	TGCGCCAGCAGCTTGGGGGCAGGGCCCTACACCGGGGAGCTGTTTTTT
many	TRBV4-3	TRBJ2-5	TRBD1	CASSHGQGPEETQYF	TGCGCCAGCAGCCATGGACAGGGTCCTGAAGAGACCCAGTACTTC
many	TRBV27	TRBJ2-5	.	CASSSGLPRETQYF	TGTGCCAGCAGTTCGGGTTTGCCCCGAGAGACCCAGTACTTC
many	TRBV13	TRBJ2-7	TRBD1	CASSSSGTGGREQYF	TGTGCCAGCAGCTCATCCGGGACAGGGGGACGCGAGCAGTACTTC
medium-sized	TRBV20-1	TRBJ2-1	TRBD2	CSSLAESYNEQFF	TGCAGTTCCCTAGCGGAGTCCTACAATGAGCAGTTCTTC
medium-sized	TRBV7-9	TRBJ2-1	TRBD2	CASSPVLAGVANEQFF	TGTGCCAGCAGCCCGGTACTAGCGGGAGTCGCCAATGAGCAGTTCTTC
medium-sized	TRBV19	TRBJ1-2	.	CASSIRVRGSYGYTF	TGTGCCAGTAGTATACGAGTTCGGGGATCCTATGGCTACACCTTC
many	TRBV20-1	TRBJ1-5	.	CSARDITRNQPQHF	TGCAGTGCTAGAGATATAACAAGGAATCAGCCCCAGCATTTT
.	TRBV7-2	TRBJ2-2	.	CASNTYLNTGELFF	TGTGCCAGCAACACCTACCTGAACACCGGGGAGCTGTTTTTT
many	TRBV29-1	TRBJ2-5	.	CSVVAGRETQYF	TGCAGCGTTGTGGCGGGGCGAGAGACCCAGTACTTC
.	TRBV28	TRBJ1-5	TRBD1	CASSPAQGRQPQHF	TGTGCCAGCAGTCCGGCACAGGGGAGGCAGCCCCAGCATTTT
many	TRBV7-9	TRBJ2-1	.	CASTPGVGNEQFF	TGTGCCAGCACCCCGGGGGTCGGCAATGAGCAGTTCTTC
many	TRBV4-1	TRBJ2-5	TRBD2	CASSQPGGKETQYF	TGCGCCAGCAGCCAGCCGGGGGGAAAAGAGACCCAGTACTTC
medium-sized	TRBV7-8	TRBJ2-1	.	CASSPQGYNEQFF	TGTGCCAGCAGCCCACAAGGATACAATGAGCAGTTCTTC
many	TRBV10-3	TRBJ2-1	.	CAIGRGNEQFF	TGTGCCATCGGGCGAGGCAATGAGCAGTTCTTC
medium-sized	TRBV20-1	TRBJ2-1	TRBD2	CSAQTSGVGSYNEQFF	TGCAGTGCACAGACTAGCGGGGTAGGATCCTACAATGAGCAGTTCTTC
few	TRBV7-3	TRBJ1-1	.	CASSLFANTEAFF	TGTGCCAGCAGCTTATTTGCGAACACTGAAGCTTTCTTT
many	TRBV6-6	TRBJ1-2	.	CASSSRTGLEGYTF	TGTGCCAGCAGTTCTCGAACAGGGTTGGAGGGCTACACCTTC
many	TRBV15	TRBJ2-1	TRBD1	CATSRDWAGDSSIYNEQFF	TGTGCCACCAGCAGAGATTGGGCAGGGGACAGTTCAATATACAATGAGCAGTTCTTC
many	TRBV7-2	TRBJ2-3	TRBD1	CASSFTLRGRADTQYF	TGTGCCAGCAGCTTTACCCTCAGGGGGCGGGCAGATACGCAGTATTTT
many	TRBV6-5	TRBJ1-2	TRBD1	CASSPDRLYGYTF	TGTGCCAGCAGTCCGGACAGGCTCTATGGCTACACCTTC
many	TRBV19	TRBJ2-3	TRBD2	CASSDTSGRPTDTQYF	TGTGCCAGTAGTGACACTAGCGGGAGACCGACAGATACGCAGTATTTT
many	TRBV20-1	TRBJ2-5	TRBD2	CSARDISGGARETQYF	TGCAGTGCTAGAGATATCAGCGGGGGGGCCAGAGAGACCCAGTACTTC
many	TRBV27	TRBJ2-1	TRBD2	CASTMTSGLKNEQFF	TGTGCCAGCACCATGACTAGCGGGTTGAAGAATGAGCAGTTCTTC
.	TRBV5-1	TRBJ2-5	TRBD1	CASSLETGGKTQYF	TGCGCCAGCAGCTTGGAGACAGGGGGAAAGACCCAGTACTTC
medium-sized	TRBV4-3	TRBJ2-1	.	CASSQDSMGAQKVDEQFF	TGCGCCAGCAGCCAAGATTCGATGGGGGCGCAAAAGGTCGATGAGCAGTTCTTC
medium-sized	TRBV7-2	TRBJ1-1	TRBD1	CASSSPTGGKAFF	TGTGCCAGCAGCTCACCAACAGGGGGCAAAGCTTTCTTT